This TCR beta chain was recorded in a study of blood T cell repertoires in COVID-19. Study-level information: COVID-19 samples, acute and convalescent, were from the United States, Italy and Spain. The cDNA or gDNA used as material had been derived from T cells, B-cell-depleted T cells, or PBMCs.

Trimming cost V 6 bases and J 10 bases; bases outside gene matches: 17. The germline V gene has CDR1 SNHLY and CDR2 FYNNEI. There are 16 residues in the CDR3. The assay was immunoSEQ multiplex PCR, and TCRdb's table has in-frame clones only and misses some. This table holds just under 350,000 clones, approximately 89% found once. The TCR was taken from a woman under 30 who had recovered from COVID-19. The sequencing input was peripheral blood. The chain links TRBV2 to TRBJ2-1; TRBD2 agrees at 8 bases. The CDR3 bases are TGTGCCAGCAGGGGTTCGAGAGCGGGAGTTATACGGGAGCAGTTCTTC. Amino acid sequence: CASRGSRAGVIREQFF.